The TCR beta chain under discussion was sequenced for a study of response to subunit inactivated influenza vaccine. Study outcomes and limitations: T cells newly recruited by each seasonal influenza vaccination are few, the authors suggested.

MiXCR, applied by TCRdb to the RT-PCR reads, yields one record per CDR3 protein. In the table there are under 800,000 distinct CDR3 sequences, about 15% of which are singletons. This clonotype was detected only a few times. Its matching antigen is unknown. CDR3 size: 14 residues. Trimming took off 0 bases at V and 4 bases at J, with 10 bases between the two ends. CDR1 and CDR2 from the germline V gene are SGHKS and YYEKEE (reference sequence). This TCR was recovered from a man aged 50-60 years who received an inactivated influenza vaccine. Source: PBMCs from blood, taken approximately 15 days before vaccination. The rearrangement links TRBV5-5 to TRBJ1-1; D remains ambiguous. CDR3 bases: TGTGCCAGCAGCTTGGACAACGGAAGCACTGAAGCTTTCTTT. This sequence encodes CASSLDNGSTEAFF.